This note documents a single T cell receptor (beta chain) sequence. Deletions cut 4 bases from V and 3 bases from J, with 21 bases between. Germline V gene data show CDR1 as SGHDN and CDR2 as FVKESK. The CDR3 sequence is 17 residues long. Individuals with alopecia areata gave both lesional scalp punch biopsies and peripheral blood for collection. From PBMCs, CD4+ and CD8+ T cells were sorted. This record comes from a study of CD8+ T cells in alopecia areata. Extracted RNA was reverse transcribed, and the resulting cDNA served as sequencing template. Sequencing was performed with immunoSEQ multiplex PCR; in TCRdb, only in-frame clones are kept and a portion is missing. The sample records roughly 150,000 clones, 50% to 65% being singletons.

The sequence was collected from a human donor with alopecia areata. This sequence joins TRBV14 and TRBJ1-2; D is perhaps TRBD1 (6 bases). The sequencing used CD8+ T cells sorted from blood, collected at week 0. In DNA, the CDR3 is TGTGCCAGCAGCCCCATGGGGGCAGGGGAGGATGACTATGGCTACACCTTC. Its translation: CASSPMGAGEDDYGYTF.